This is a list of T cell receptor beta chains from one sample in a study of cytomegalovirus exposure and HLA in healthy donors. Clones were sequenced by immunoSEQ multiplex PCR, and TCRdb holds only the in-frame ones, with some missing. The sample lists about 200,000 clones, 79% occurring once. The specimen sequenced was PBMCs. These receptors came from a male donor in good health and CMV-seropositive. Both conserved end residues are part of each CDR3. Each record gives: clone size, V gene, J gene, D gene, CDR3 protein, CDR3 DNA. The D gene is left open where the match is weak. Where a row states a size, it is once, few, many or the class of an expanded clone; other rows omit it.

>-|TRBV29-1|TRBJ1-2|-
CSVAGSRGYTF
TGCAGCGTTGCAGGGTCTCGGGGCTACACCTTC
>-|TRBV19|TRBJ2-7|-
CASSIGSRFSTSYEQYF
TGTGCCAGTAGTATAGGATCCAGGTTCTCGACCTCCTACGAGCAGTACTTC
>once|TRBV27|TRBJ2-7|-
CASSSRESGTYEQYF
TGTGCCAGCAGTTCCCGGGAGTCTGGAACCTACGAGCAGTACTTC
>-|TRBV7-9|TRBJ2-2|-
CASSLTRGRGTGELFF
TGTGCCAGCAGCTTAACAAGGGGGAGAGGGACCGGGGAGCTGTTTTTT
>-|TRBV5-6|TRBJ1-1|-
CASSLPSGRLLTEAFF
TGTGCCAGCAGCTTGCCGTCAGGGCGTCTTTTGACTGAAGCTTTCTTT
>-|TRBV30|TRBJ2-7|TRBD2
CAWTGRGEQYF
TGTGCCTGGACAGGGAGGGGCGAGCAGTACTTC
>few|TRBV19|TRBJ1-2|-
CASTPDRSYGYTF
TGTGCCAGTACCCCGGACAGAAGCTATGGCTACACCTTC
>-|TRBV6-5|TRBJ1-1|-
CASSYRDMNTEAFF
TGTGCCAGCAGTTACCGGGACATGAACACTGAAGCTTTCTTT
>once|TRBV7-2|TRBJ2-1|TRBD2
CASSLFRTSGRASGSEQFF
TGTGCCAGCAGTCTATTTAGGACTAGCGGGAGGGCTAGCGGGAGTGAGCAGTTCTTC
>-|TRBV7-2|TRBJ1-1|-
CASSLHEGGFTEAFF
TGTGCCAGCAGCTTACACGAAGGGGGTTTCACTGAAGCTTTCTTT
>-|TRBV19|TRBJ1-1|-
CASSMNRMNTEAFF
TGTGCCAGTAGTATGAACAGAATGAACACTGAAGCTTTCTTT
>-|TRBV18|TRBJ2-2|-
CASSRTPGELFF
TGTGCCAGCTCACGCACACCCGGGGAGCTGTTTTTT
>-|TRBV7-7|TRBJ2-2|-
CASSRERAGELFF
TGTGCCAGCAGCCGGGAACGAGCCGGGGAGCTGTTTTTT
>-|TRBV6-5|TRBJ1-1|-
CASSYDSRLNTEAFF
TGTGCCAGCAGTTACGACAGCAGATTGAACACTGAAGCTTTCTTT
>once|TRBV5-1|TRBJ2-5|-
CASSLALQETQYF
TGCGCCAGCAGCTTGGCCCTTCAAGAGACCCAGTACTTC
>-|TRBV7-3|TRBJ1-2|-
CASSLRSGQGYTF
TGTGCCAGCAGCTTAAGGTCAGGGCAGGGCTACACCTTC
>-|TRBV7-2|TRBJ2-7|-
CASSLGAGLEQYF
TGTGCCAGCAGCTTAGGGGCGGGGCTTGAGCAGTACTTC
>-|TRBV5-6|TRBJ1-4|-
CASSSGRMLTNEKLFF
TGTGCCAGCAGCTCTGGCAGGATGTTAACTAATGAAAAACTGTTTTTT
>few|TRBV11-2|TRBJ2-7|TRBD1
CASSSPGQSFEQYF
TGTGCCAGCAGCTCGCCGGGACAGAGCTTCGAGCAGTACTTC
>-|TRBV7-9|TRBJ2-1|-
CASSPLGLIYNEQFF
TGTGCCAGCAGCCCTTTAGGACTAATCTACAATGAGCAGTTCTTC
>-|TRBV14|TRBJ2-3|TRBD2
CASSPLSGGTDTQYF
TGTGCCAGCAGCCCCTTAAGCGGGGGCACAGATACGCAGTATTTT
>-|TRBV7-6|TRBJ1-3|TRBD1
CASSIRPGQGSGNTIYF
TGTGCCAGCAGCATACGGCCGGGACAGGGTTCTGGAAACACCATATATTTT
>-|TRBV7-9|TRBJ1-6|-
CASSLVSGFSYNSPLHF
TGTGCCAGCAGCTTAGTCTCAGGTTTCTCCTATAATTCACCCCTCCACTTT
>-|TRBV5-4|TRBJ2-5|-
CASSLPSGGGTQYF
TGTGCCAGCAGCTTGCCCTCAGGGGGAGGGACCCAGTACTTC
>-|TRBV30|TRBJ2-1|TRBD1
CAWGQGSYNEQFF
TGTGCCTGGGGACAGGGGTCCTACAATGAGCAGTTCTTC
>-|TRBV6-6|TRBJ1-1|-
CASSYLRGQNTEAFF
TGTGCCAGCAGTTACTTGCGAGGACAGAACACTGAAGCTTTCTTT
>-|TRBV7-2|TRBJ2-7|-
CASSLDFYEQYF
TGTGCCAGCAGCCTGGACTTCTACGAGCAGTACTTC
>-|TRBV19|TRBJ2-2|-
CASSLRFGELFF
TGTGCCAGTAGTCTCCGGTTCGGGGAGCTGTTTTTT
>-|TRBV2|TRBJ2-7|TRBD1
CASRRDRAYEQYF
TGTGCCAGCAGACGGGACAGGGCCTACGAGCAGTACTTC
>-|TRBV9|TRBJ2-4|TRBD2
CASSVGLAGGSGLQNIQYF
TGTGCCAGCAGCGTGGGACTAGCGGGGGGGAGTGGGTTGCAAAACATTCAGTACTTC
>-|TRBV29-1|TRBJ1-5|-
CSVGHNSNQPQHF
TGCAGCGTTGGACATAACAGCAATCAGCCCCAGCATTTT
>-|TRBV7-9|TRBJ2-1|-
CASSLGLVSNEQFF
TGTGCCAGCAGCTTAGGACTAGTAAGCAATGAGCAGTTCTTC
>-|TRBV25-1|TRBJ1-2|-
CASSADSNVYGYTF
TGTGCCAGCAGTGCAGACAGTAACGTCTATGGCTACACCTTC
>once|TRBV7-2|TRBJ1-1|TRBD1
CASSARTGGANTEAFF
TGTGCCAGCAGCGCGAGGACAGGGGGCGCGAACACTGAAGCTTTCTTT
>-|TRBV6-6|TRBJ2-1|-
CASREDSYNEQFF
TGTGCCAGCAGGGAGGACTCCTACAATGAGCAGTTCTTC
>-|TRBV19|TRBJ2-1|-
CASSIGRGSSYNEQFF
TGTGCCAGTAGTATAGGACGGGGAAGTTCCTACAATGAGCAGTTCTTC
>-|TRBV10-3|TRBJ1-2|TRBD1
CAISTGQGNYGYTF
TGTGCCATCAGTACGGGACAGGGTAACTATGGCTACACCTTC
>once|TRBV7-7|TRBJ2-2|TRBD2
CASSLLLAVNTGELFF
TGTGCCAGCAGCTTACTCCTAGCGGTTAACACCGGGGAGCTGTTTTTT
>few|TRBV6-5|TRBJ1-2|TRBD1
CASSYSTGGLGGYTF
TGTGCCAGCAGTTACTCAACAGGGGGCTTGGGTGGCTACACCTTC
>-|TRBV7-2|TRBJ2-7|TRBD1
CASSSSGTVYEQYF
TGTGCCAGCAGCTCCTCCGGGACAGTGTACGAGCAGTACTTC
>-|TRBV19|TRBJ1-2|-
CASSGQGNDYGYTF
TGTGCCAGTAGTGGTCAGGGGAATGACTATGGCTACACCTTC
>-|TRBV15|TRBJ2-7|-
CATSRELGQGYEQYF
TGTGCCACCAGCAGAGAGTTGGGGCAGGGATACGAGCAGTACTTC
>few|TRBV7-6|TRBJ1-6|TRBD1
CASSLDTPGTGYNSPLHF
TGTGCCAGCAGCTTAGACACCCCCGGGACAGGTTATAATTCACCCCTCCACTTT
>-|TRBV4-2|TRBJ1-5|TRBD1
CASSKQGAGQGALQPQHF
TGTGCCAGCAGCAAACAGGGAGCGGGACAGGGGGCCTTGCAGCCCCAGCATTTT
>-|TRBV6-6|TRBJ2-1|TRBD2
CASSRGTTSEYNEQFF
TGTGCCAGCAGTAGGGGAACTACTAGCGAATACAATGAGCAGTTCTTC
>-|TRBV2|TRBJ2-2|-
CASSGGLGGELFF
TGTGCCAGCAGTGGAGGGCTGGGCGGGGAGCTGTTTTTT
>-|TRBV7-2|TRBJ1-2|-
CASSLGTAHYGYTF
TGTGCCAGCAGCTTAGGGACAGCCCACTATGGCTACACCTTC
>once|TRBV7-3|TRBJ2-3|TRBD2
CASSPYWRGGSTSSTDTQYF
TGTGCCAGCAGCCCCTATTGGCGGGGGGGCTCTACCTCTAGCACAGATACGCAGTATTTT
>-|TRBV7-2|TRBJ2-7|-
CASSFTPGYEQYF
TGTGCCAGCAGCTTTACCCCAGGCTACGAGCAGTACTTC
>-|TRBV13|TRBJ2-1|TRBD2
CASSEAGTINEQFF
TGTGCCAGCAGCGAGGCCGGGACTATTAATGAGCAGTTCTTC
>few|TRBV7-3|TRBJ2-6|-
CASSFPGGANVLTF
TGTGCCAGCAGCTTTCCCGGTGGGGCCAACGTCCTGACTTTC
>-|TRBV9|TRBJ2-3|-
CASSSPLGASTDTQYF
TGTGCCAGCAGCTCCCCCCTGGGGGCAAGCACAGATACGCAGTATTTT
>-|TRBV9|TRBJ1-2|TRBD1
CASSPRWTGSRDGYTF
TGTGCCAGCAGCCCCCGTTGGACAGGGAGTCGAGATGGCTACACCTTC
>-|TRBV18|TRBJ1-1|-
CASSPSLRGARGNTEAFF
TGTGCCAGCTCACCATCTCTCAGGGGAGCCCGAGGGAACACTGAAGCTTTCTTT
>-|TRBV9|TRBJ2-7|TRBD1
CASSAERGTGGTEQYF
TGTGCCAGCAGCGCAGAACGTGGGACAGGGGGGACAGAGCAGTACTTC
>-|TRBV7-9|TRBJ1-1|-
CASSLGGAGEAFF
TGTGCCAGCAGCCTTGGGGGGGCTGGTGAAGCTTTCTTT